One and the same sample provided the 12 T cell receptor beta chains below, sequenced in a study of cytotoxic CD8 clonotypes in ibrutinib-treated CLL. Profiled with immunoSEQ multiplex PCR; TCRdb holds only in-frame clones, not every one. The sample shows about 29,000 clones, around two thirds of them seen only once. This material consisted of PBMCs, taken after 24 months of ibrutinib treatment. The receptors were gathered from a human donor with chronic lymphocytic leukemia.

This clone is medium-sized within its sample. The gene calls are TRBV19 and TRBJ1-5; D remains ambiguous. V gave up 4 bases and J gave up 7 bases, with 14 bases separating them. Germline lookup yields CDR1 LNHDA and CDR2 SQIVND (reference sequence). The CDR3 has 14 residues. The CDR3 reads CASSTPRGLQPQHF. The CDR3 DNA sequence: TGTGCCAGTAGTACCCCCAGAGGATTGCAGCCCCAGCATTTT.

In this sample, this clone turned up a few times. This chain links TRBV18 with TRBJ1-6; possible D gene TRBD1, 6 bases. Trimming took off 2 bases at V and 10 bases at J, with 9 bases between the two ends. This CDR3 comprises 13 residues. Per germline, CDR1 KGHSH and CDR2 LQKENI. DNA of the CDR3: TGTGCCAGCTCACCAGGACAGAACTCACCCCTCCACTTT. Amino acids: CASSPGQNSPLHF.

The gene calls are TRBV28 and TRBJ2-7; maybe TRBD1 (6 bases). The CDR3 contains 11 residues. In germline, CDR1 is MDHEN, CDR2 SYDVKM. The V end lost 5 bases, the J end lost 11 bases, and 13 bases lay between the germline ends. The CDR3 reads CASSLTGFKYF. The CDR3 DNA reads TGTGCCAGCAGTCTGACAGGCTTCAAGTACTTC.

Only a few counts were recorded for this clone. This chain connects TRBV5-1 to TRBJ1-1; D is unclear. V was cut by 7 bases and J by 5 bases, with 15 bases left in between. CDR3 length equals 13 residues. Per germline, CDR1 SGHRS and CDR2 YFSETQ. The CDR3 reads CASQQSRGTEAFF. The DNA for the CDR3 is TGCGCCAGCCAACAGTCCCGGGGAACTGAAGCTTTCTTT.

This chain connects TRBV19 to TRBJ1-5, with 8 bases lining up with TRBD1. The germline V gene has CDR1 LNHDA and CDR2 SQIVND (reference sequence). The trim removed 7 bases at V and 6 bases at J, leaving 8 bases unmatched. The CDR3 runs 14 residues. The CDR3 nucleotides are TGTGCCAGTAACCCCGGGACAGGAGGTCAGCCCCAGCATTTT. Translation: CASNPGTGGQPQHF.

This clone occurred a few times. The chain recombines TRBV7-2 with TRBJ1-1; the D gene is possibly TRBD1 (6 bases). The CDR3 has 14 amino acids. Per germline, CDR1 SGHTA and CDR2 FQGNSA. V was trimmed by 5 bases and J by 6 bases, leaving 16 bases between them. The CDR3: CASSTRGGVAEAFF. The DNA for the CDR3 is TGTGCCAGCAGCACCAGGGGTGGGGTCGCTGAAGCTTTCTTT.

This CDR3 is CATSRDGEGRSYNEQFF. In DNA form, the CDR3 reads TGTGCCACCAGCAGAGATGGTGAGGGGCGCTCCTACAATGAGCAGTTCTTC. The chain uses TRBV15 and TRBJ2-1, with D possibly called TRBD1 or TRBD2 (5 bases each). Trimming shortened V by 0 bases and J by 0 bases, and 12 bases separated the two germline ends. The CDR3 extends over 17 amino acids. Germline V gene sequence: CDR1 LNHNV, CDR2 YYDKDF (reference sequence).

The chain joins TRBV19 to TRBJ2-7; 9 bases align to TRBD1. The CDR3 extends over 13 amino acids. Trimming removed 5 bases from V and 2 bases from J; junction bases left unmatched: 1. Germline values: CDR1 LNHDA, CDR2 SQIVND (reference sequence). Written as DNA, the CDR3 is TGTGCCAGTAGTGACAGGGGGACCTACGAGCAGTACTTC. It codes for CASSDRGTYEQYF.

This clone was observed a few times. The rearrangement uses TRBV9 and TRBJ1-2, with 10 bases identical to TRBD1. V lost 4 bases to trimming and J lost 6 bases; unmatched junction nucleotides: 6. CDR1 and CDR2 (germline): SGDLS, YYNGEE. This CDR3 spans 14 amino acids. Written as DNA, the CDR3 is TGTGCCAGCAGCCAGGGACAGGGGTTCGATGGCTACACCTTC. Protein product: CASSQGQGFDGYTF.

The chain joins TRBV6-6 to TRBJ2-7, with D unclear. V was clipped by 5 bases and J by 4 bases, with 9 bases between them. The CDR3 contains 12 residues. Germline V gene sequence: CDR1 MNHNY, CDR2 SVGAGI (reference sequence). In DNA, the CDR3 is TGTGCCAGCAGTCCCATGCCTTACGAGCAGTACTTC. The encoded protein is CASSPMPYEQYF.

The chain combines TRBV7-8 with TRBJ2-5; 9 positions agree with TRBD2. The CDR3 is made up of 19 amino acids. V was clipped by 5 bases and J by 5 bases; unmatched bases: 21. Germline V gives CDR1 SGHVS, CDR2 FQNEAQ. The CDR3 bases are TGTGCCAGCAGCCGGAGCGAGCGGTCGCGGGGGGGCCTCGTGGAGACCCAGTACTTC. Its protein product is CASSRSERSRGGLVETQYF.

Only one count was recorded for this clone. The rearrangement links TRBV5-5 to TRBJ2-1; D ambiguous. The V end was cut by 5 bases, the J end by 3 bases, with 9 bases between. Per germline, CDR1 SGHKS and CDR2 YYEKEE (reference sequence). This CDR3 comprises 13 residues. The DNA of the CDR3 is TGTGCCAGCAGGGTCAGCCTCTACAATGAGCAGTTCTTC. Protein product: CASRVSLYNEQFF.